These 16 T cell receptor beta chains came from one sample sequenced in a study of regulatory T cells in long-lasting Graves disease. Described time point: newly diagnosed GD, antithyroid drugs for less than 3 months. The TCR library used RNA extracted from PBMCs. Building the TCR beta libraries relied on iRepertoire HTBI primers, and CDR3 regions underwent Arm-PCR. From the multiplex PCR reads, TCRdb called clonotypes with MiXCR, one entry per CDR3 protein. The sample includes 350,000 to 500,000 distinct CDR3 sequences, around 17% seen only once; the top ten take about 25%. The same sample was also used in a study of T cells in Graves' hyperthyroidism and ophthalmopathy.

Sample: peripheral blood mononuclear cells (PBMCs), taken at new diagnosis, from a patient treated with antithyroid drugs. These receptors were taken from a young woman with Graves disease.

J is TRBJ1-2 and V is TRBV13; a weak D match, TRBD1 (5 bases). V was cut by 0 bases and J by 7 bases, with 15 bases left in between. Germline lookup yields CDR1 PRHDT and CDR2 FYEKMQ (reference sequence). CDR3 length: 15 amino acids. This CDR3 reads CASSLGQERLGGYTF. CDR3 bases: TGTGCCAGCAGCTTAGGACAGGAACGACTGGGTGGCTACACCTTC.

V gene TRBV9 combines with J gene TRBJ1-6; 9 bases line up with TRBD1. Germline trimming cut 3 bases from V and 10 bases from J; bases unmatched to any gene: 8. Germline CDR1 reads SGDLS; CDR2 reads YYNGEE. This CDR3 is built from 15 residues. The CDR3 reads CASSEGTGLGSPLHF. For the CDR3, the DNA is TGTGCCAGCAGCGAAGGGACAGGGCTCGGGTCACCCCTCCACTTT.

This clonotype has only a few counts. The CDR3: CSVDQQGEAFF. In nucleotides, the CDR3 is TGCAGCGTTGATCAACAGGGGGAAGCTTTCTTT. This chain uses TRBV29-1 with TRBJ1-1; 7 nucleotides agree with TRBD1. This CDR3 is built from 11 residues. J lost 8 bases, V lost 3 bases, and 3 bases had no gene match. In germline, CDR1 is SQVTM, CDR2 ANQGSEA.

The chain links TRBV9 to TRBJ2-7; TRBD2 matches at 9 bases. Trimming removed 3 bases from V and 3 bases from J; junction bases left unmatched: 1. The length of the CDR3 is 13 residues. Germline lookup yields CDR1 SGDLS and CDR2 YYNGEE. The CDR3 spells CASSDSGGYEQYF. CDR3 sequence (DNA): TGTGCCAGCAGCGATAGCGGGGGCTACGAGCAGTACTTC.

This clonotype was observed a few times. The chain joins TRBV4-2 to TRBJ1-2; perhaps TRBD1 as D (6 bases). Germline V lookup: CDR1 LGHNA, CDR2 YNFKEQ. Trimming shortened V by 0 bases and J by 6 bases, and 14 bases separated the two germline ends. This CDR3 region has 15 residues. The CDR3 DNA sequence: TGTGCCAGCAGCCAAGACCCCCGGACAGATGATGGCTACACCTTC. Translation: CASSQDPRTDDGYTF.

The chain couples TRBV6-4 to TRBJ2-2; no clear D. Germline V CDR1 and CDR2: MRHNA, SNTAGT. The CDR3 sequence is 13 residues long. The germline V and J ends were trimmed by 2 bases and 4 bases, with 5 bases remaining between them. The CDR3 loop is CASSDRSTGELFF. The CDR3 DNA reads as TGTGCCAGCAGTGACAGAAGCACCGGGGAGCTGTTTTTT.

This clonotype occurred a few times. The rearrangement uses TRBV7-2 and TRBJ1-4, with TRBD1 identical over 7 bases. Trimming cost V 5 bases and J 3 bases; bases outside gene matches: 3. Per germline, CDR1 SGHTA and CDR2 FQGNSA. The CDR3 has 14 amino acids. The CDR3 is CASSRGTANEKLFF. The CDR3 coding sequence is TGTGCCAGCAGCCGTGGGACAGCTAATGAAAAACTGTTTTTT.

The V call is TRBV5-5, the J call TRBJ2-7; D may be TRBD2 (6 bases). Trimming stripped 8 bases from V and 3 bases from J, with 24 bases between. The CDR3 is 16 residues long. The germline gives CDR1 SGHKS, CDR2 YYEKEE (reference sequence). CDR3 sequence reads: CASSPTPGTQGYEQYF. DNA for the CDR3: TGTGCCAGTAGTCCGACCCCCGGGACTCAAGGCTACGAGCAGTACTTC.

This clonotype was seen many times. The chain employs TRBV3-1 and TRBJ2-1; the D gene could be TRBD1 or TRBD2 (6 bases each). Germline-derived CDR1 and CDR2 are LGHDT and YNNKEL (reference sequence). Trimming removed 1 base at V and 14 bases at J, with 12 bases between. The CDR3 totals 12 residues. CDR3 loop: CASSQGGAGEFF. CDR3 in DNA: TGTGCCAGCAGCCAAGGGGGGGCCGGGGAGTTCTTC.

The chain has TRBV14 and TRBJ2-1; 10 nucleotides line up with TRBD2. This CDR3 contains 14 residues. Trimming at V came to 2 bases and at J to 8 bases, leaving 3 bases not matched to a gene. Germline V gene sequence: CDR1 SGHDN, CDR2 FVKESK. The chain's CDR3 is CASSQLAGGYEQFF. The CDR3 DNA is TGTGCCAGCAGCCAATTAGCGGGAGGCTATGAGCAGTTCTTC.

This clonotype was picked up a small number of times. V and J are TRBV18 and TRBJ2-1, with D unclear. Germline lookup yields CDR1 KGHSH and CDR2 LQKENI. V shed 5 bases and J shed 10 bases, with 12 bases lying between them. The CDR3 is 12 residues long. The CDR3 coding sequence is TGTGCCAGCTCAAACTCCGGTACCGAGCAGTTCTTC. The encoded protein is CASSNSGTEQFF.

There are many counts of this clonotype. This chain joins TRBV11-2 and TRBJ1-5; TRBD1 might be the D (5 bases). V lost 5 bases and J lost 5, with 10 bases in between. This CDR3 contains 13 residues. Germline CDR1 is SGHAT and CDR2 is FQNNGV. CDR3 amino acids: CASSRWGDQPQHF. The CDR3 nucleotides are TGTGCCAGCAGCCGGTGGGGGGATCAGCCCCAGCATTTT.

This clonotype showed up just a few times. The chain links TRBV7-8 to TRBJ1-2, with 9 bases fitting TRBD1. Germline assignment: CDR1 SGHVS and CDR2 FQNEAQ. The CDR3 has 16 amino acids. Trimming removed 5 bases from V and 2 bases from J; junction bases left unmatched: 9. The CDR3 protein is CASSPGQGRFNYGYTF. DNA for the CDR3: TGTGCCAGCAGCCCCGGACAGGGGAGATTCAACTATGGCTACACCTTC.

This clonotype showed up many times. CDR3 residues: CASTQVGTYNEQFF. Here the CDR3 DNA reads TGTGCCAGCACCCAGGTGGGAACCTACAATGAGCAGTTCTTC. The chain joins TRBV12-3 or TRBV12-4 to TRBJ2-1; D not resolved. This CDR3 is built from 14 residues. The germline V and J ends were trimmed by 7 bases and 2 bases, with 12 bases remaining between them.

This clonotype was counted many times. This sequence joins TRBV6-4 and TRBJ2-2, with D possibly matching TRBD1 (5 bases). Trimming shortened V by 5 bases and J by 4 bases, and 20 bases separated the two germline ends. Germline values: CDR1 MRHNA, CDR2 SNTAGT. The CDR3 has 17 residues. Here the CDR3 reads CASSYAGKDWSTGELFF. CDR3 in DNA: TGTGCCAGCAGTTACGCAGGGAAAGATTGGAGCACCGGGGAGCTGTTTTTT.

This clonotype showed up just a few times. The genes are TRBV7-2 and TRBJ2-3, with 12 bases matching TRBD2. CDR3 size: 18 residues. Trimming at V came to 0 bases and at J to 6 bases, leaving 10 bases not matched to a gene. Germline CDR1 and CDR2: SGHTA and FQGNSA. CDR3 DNA: TGTGCCAGCAGCTTAGCCCGGCTAGCGGGAGGGTATGGGGATACGCAGTATTTT. Its protein is CASSLARLAGGYGDTQYF.